What follows are 6 T cell receptor beta chains derived from one specimen sequenced in a study of beta chain features in type 1 diabetes. Isolated RNA was reverse transcribed in full, so expressed TCRB transcripts were sequenced. TCRdb keeps only in-frame clones here, not all; method: immunoSEQ multiplex PCR. The sample consists of fewer than 900,000 clones, around a sixth of them appearing once. The material sequenced was naive CD4+ T cells from blood. Receptors were obtained from a woman aged 18-29 years in good health.

This chain joins TRBV5-4 and TRBJ2-1; D is undetermined. The CDR3 spans 12 residues. Germline V gene lookup returns CDR1 SGHNT and CDR2 YYREEE (reference sequence). Trimming stripped 1 base from V and 8 bases from J, with 7 bases between. The CDR3: CASSLLQYEQFF. Here the CDR3 DNA reads TGTGCCAGCAGCTTGTTACAATATGAGCAGTTCTTC.

This clone was counted only a few times. V usage is TRBV7-9 and J usage is TRBJ2-5, with TRBD1 matching over 9 bases. Germline loops: CDR1 SEHNR, CDR2 FQNEAQ (reference sequence). The CDR3 spans 13 residues. The V and J ends lost 8 bases and 5 bases, in that order; junction bases with no gene match: 6. The CDR3: CASSRTGVETQYF. CDR3 in DNA: TGTGCCAGCTCACGGACAGGGGTGGAGACCCAGTACTTC.

The chain links TRBV6-5 to TRBJ2-1; D gene ambiguous. The CDR3 covers 11 residues. V was pared by 5 bases and J by 5 bases, with 4 bases between. Looked up from germline, CDR1 is MNHEY and CDR2 is SVGAGI. Here the CDR3 DNA reads TGTGCCAGCAGTCCCCACAATGAGCAGTTCTTC. This encodes CASSPHNEQFF.

This clone has a handful of counts. The chain carries TRBV2 and TRBJ2-2; 10 bases line up with TRBD2. Per germline, CDR1 SNHLY and CDR2 FYNNEI. The CDR3 is made up of 15 amino acids. J gave up 7 bases and V 7 bases, and 9 bases lay outside the gene matches. CDR3 in amino acids: CASTRLIAGGGELFF. In nucleotides, the CDR3 is TGTGCCAGCACTCGACTTATAGCGGGAGGCGGGGAGCTGTTTTTT.

The chain has TRBV7-8 and TRBJ2-1, with D perhaps matching TRBD1 (5 bases). The V end was cut by 5 bases, the J end by 5 bases, with 16 bases between. Germline V gene sequence: CDR1 SGHVS, CDR2 FQNEAQ. The CDR3 covers 15 residues. CDR3 DNA sequence: TGTGCCAGCAGCAACAGGCTATTTATGAACAATGAGCAGTTCTTC. This sequence encodes CASSNRLFMNNEQFF. Based on the CDR3 plus reference TRBV7-8 and TRBJ2-1, the full variable domain is GAGVSQSPRYKVAKRGQDVALRCDPISGHVSLFWYQQALGQGPEFLTYFQNEAQLDKSGLPSDRFFAERPEGSVSTLKIQRTQQEDSAVYLCASSNRLFMNNEQFFGPGTRLTVL.

This chain links TRBV7-3 with TRBJ2-1, with TRBD2 matching over 11 bases. Germline CDR1 is SGHTA and CDR2 is FQGTGA. CDR3 length: 17 amino acids. V was clipped by 2 bases and J by 4 bases; unmatched bases: 7. The DNA for the CDR3 is TGTGCCAGCAGCTTAGTGCGTAGGACTAGCGGGTACAATGAGCAGTTCTTC. Its protein is CASSLVRRTSGYNEQFF. Based on the CDR3 plus reference TRBV7-3 and TRBJ2-1, the full variable domain is GAGVSQTPSNKVTEKGKYVELRCDPISGHTALYWYRQSLGQGPEFLIYFQGTGAADDSGLPNDRFFAVRPEGSVSTLKIQRTERGDSAVYLCASSLVRRTSGYNEQFFGPGTRLTVL.